One T cell receptor (beta chain) is described in this entry. This entry is derived from a study of control samples from healthy donors and cancer patients. Using immunoSEQ multiplex PCR, the repertoire was profiled, and TCRdb retains in-frame clones only, with some absent. The top ten hold under 20% of the sample, which has about 99,000 clones, roughly 89% seen once. Germline values: CDR1 SEHNR, CDR2 FQNEAQ (reference sequence). Trimming removed 5 bases from V and 10 bases from J; junction bases left unmatched: 4. The CDR3 has 13 amino acids. Sequenced material: PBMCs. This TCR derives from a man in his 60s with lung cancer. The chain couples TRBV7-9 to TRBJ2-1; 11 bases map to TRBD1. The CDR3 is CASSRGQGAEQFF. The CDR3 nucleotides are TGTGCCAGCAGCCGCGGACAGGGGGCCGAGCAGTTCTTC.